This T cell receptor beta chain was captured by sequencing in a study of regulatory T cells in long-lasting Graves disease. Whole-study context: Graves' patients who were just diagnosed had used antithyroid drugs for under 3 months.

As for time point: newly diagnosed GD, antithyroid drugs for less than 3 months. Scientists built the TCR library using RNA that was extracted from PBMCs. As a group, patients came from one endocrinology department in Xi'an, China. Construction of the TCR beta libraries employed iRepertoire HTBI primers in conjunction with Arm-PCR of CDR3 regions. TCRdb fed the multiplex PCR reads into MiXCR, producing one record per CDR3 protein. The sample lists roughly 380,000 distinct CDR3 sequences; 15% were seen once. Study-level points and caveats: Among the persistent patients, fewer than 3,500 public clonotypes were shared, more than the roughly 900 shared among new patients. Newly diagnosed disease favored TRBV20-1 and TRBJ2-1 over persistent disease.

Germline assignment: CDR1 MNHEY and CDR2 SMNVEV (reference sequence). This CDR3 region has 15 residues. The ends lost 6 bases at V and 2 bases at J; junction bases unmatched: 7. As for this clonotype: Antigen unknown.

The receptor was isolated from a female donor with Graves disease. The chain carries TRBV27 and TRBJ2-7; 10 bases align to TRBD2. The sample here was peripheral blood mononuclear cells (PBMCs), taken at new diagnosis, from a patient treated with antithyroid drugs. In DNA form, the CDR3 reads TGTGCCAGCAGCCCTACTAGCGGGACTGCCTACGAGCAGTACTTC. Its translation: CASSPTSGTAYEQYF.